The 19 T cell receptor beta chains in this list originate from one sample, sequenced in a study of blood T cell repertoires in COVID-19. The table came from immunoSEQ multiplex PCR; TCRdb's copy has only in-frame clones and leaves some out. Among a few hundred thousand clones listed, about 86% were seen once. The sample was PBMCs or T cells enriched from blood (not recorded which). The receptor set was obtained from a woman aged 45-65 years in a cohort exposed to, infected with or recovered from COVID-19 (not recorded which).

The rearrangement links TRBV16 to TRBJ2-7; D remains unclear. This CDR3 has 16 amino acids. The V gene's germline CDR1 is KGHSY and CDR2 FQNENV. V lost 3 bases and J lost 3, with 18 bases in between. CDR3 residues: CASSHAMYGEIYEQYF. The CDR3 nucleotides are TGTGCCAGCAGCCACGCGATGTACGGAGAGATCTACGAGCAGTACTTC.

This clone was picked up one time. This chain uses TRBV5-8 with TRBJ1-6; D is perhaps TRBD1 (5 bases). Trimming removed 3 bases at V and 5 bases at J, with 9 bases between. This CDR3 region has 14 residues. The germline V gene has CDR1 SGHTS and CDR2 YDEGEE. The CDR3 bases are TGTGCCAGCAGCTCGGGGGTGAATAATTCACCCCTCCACTTT. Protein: CASSSGVNNSPLHF. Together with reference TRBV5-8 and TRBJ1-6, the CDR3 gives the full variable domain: EAGVTQSPTHLIKTRGQQATLRCSPISGHTSVYWYQQALGLGLQFLLWYDEGEERNRGNFPPRFSGRQFPNYSSELNVNALELEDSALYLCASSSGVNNSPLHFGNGTRLTVT.

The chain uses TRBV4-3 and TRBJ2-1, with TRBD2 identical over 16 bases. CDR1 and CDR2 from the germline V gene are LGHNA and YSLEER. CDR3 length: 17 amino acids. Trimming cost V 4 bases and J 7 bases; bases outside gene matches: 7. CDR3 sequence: CASSLGTSGGALNEQFF. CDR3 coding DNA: TGCGCCAGCAGCCTAGGGACTAGCGGGGGGGCCTTAAATGAGCAGTTCTTC.

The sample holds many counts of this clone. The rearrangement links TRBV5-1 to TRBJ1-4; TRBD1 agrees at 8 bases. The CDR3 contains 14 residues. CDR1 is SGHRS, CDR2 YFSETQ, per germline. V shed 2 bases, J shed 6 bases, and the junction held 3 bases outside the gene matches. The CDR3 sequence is CASSFSRGHEKLFF. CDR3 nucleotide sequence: TGCGCCAGCAGCTTCAGCAGGGGGCATGAAAAACTGTTTTTT.

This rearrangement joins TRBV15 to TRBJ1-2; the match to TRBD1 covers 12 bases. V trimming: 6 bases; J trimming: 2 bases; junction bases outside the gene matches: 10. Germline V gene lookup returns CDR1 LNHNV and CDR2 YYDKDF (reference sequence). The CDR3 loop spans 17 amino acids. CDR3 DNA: TGTGCCACCAGTAATCCGGGACAGGGGGCGTGGAACTATGGCTACACCTTC. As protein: CATSNPGQGAWNYGYTF.

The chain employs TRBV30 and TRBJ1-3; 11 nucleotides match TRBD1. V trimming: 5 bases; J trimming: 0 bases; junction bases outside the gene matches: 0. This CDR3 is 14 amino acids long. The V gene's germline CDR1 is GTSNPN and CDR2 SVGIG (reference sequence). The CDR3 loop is CAWGTGGSGNTIYF. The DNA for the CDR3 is TGTGCCTGGGGGACAGGGGGCTCTGGAAACACCATATATTTT.

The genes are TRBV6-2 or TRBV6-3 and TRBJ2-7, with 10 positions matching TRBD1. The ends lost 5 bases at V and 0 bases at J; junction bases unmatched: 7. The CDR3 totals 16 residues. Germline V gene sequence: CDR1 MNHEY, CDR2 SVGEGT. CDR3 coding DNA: TGTGCCAGCAGTGACCGGGGACAGGGGATCTCCTACGAGCAGTACTTC. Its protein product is CASSDRGQGISYEQYF.

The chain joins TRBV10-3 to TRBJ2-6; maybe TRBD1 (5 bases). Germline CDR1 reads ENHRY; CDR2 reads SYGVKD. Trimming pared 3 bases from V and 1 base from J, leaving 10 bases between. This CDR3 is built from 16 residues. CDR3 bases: TGTGCCATCAGTGAACCCAGGGATTCTGGGGCCAACGTCCTGACTTTC. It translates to CAISEPRDSGANVLTF.

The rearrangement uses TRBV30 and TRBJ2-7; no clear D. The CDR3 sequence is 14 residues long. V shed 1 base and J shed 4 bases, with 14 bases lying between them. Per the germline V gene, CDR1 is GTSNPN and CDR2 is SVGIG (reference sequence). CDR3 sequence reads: CAWSAPGSGYEQYF. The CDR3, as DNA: TGTGCCTGGAGTGCGCCCGGGTCCGGGTACGAGCAGTACTTC.

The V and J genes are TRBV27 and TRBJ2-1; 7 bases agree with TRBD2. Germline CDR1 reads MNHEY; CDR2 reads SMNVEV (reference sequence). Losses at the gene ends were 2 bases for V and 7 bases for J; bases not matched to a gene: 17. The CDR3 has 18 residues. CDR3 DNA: TGTGCCAGCAGTTTAGGGGGGTGGGGATGGACCGGGGGGAATGAGCAGTTCTTC. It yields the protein CASSLGGWGWTGGNEQFF.

The CDR3 loop is CASSPQKGGSGNTIYF. The CDR3 DNA follows: TGCGCCAGCAGCCCTCAGAAAGGGGGCTCTGGAAACACCATATATTTT. V is TRBV4-1 and J is TRBJ1-3; D might be TRBD1 (6 bases). V dropped 4 bases and J dropped 0 bases, with 13 bases sitting between them. The CDR3 length is 16 residues. Germline V gene sequence: CDR1 MGHRA, CDR2 YSYEKL.

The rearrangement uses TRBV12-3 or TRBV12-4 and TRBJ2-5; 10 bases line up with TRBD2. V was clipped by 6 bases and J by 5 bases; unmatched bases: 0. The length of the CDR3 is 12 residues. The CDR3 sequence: CASRGLAETQYF. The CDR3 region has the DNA TGTGCCAGCAGGGGACTAGCGGAGACCCAGTACTTC.

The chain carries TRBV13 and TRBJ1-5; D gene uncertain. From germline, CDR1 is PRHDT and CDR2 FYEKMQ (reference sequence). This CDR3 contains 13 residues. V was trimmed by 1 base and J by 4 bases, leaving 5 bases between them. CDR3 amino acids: CASSLDGNQPQHF. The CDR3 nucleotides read TGTGCCAGCAGCTTAGACGGGAATCAGCCCCAGCATTTT.

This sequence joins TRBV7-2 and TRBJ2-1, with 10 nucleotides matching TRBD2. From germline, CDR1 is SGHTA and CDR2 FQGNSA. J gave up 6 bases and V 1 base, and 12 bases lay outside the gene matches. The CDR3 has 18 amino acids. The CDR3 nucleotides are TGTGCCAGCAGCTTAGGGCCAGCGGGGGGGTCTGTAGGCAATGAGCAGTTCTTC. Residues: CASSLGPAGGSVGNEQFF.

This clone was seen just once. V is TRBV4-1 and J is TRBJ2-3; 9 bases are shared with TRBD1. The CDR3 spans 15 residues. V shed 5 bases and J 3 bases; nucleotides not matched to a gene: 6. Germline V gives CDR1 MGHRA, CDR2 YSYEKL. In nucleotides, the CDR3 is TGCGCCAGCAGCAGCCGGGACAGGGTGACAGATACGCAGTATTTT. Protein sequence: CASSSRDRVTDTQYF.

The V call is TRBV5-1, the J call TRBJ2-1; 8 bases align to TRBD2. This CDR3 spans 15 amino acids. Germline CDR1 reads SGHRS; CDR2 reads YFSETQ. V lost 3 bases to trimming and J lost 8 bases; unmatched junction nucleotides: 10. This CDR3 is CASSWAGGSIYEQFF. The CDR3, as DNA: TGCGCCAGCAGCTGGGCGGGGGGTTCTATCTATGAGCAGTTCTTC.

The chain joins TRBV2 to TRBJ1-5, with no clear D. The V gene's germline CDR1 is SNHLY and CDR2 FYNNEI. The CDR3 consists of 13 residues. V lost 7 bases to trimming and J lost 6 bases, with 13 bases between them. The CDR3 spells CASTGEGSQPQHF. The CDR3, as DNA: TGTGCCAGCACAGGTGAAGGGAGTCAGCCCCAGCATTTT.

CDR3 nucleotide sequence: TGTGCCAGCAGTCTATCGAACAGGGGCCTCTATGGCTACACCTTC. It specifies CASSLSNRGLYGYTF. The gene calls are TRBV6-5 and TRBJ1-2; 7 bases map to TRBD1. The junction had 10 bases not matched to a gene; V was cut back by 5 bases and J by 4 bases. This CDR3 is built from 15 residues. Germline values: CDR1 MNHEY, CDR2 SVGAGI.

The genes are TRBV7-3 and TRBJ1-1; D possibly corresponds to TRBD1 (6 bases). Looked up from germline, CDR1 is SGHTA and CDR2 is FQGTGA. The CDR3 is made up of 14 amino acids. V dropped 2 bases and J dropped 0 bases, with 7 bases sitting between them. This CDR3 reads CASSLQGMNTEAFF. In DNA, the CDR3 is TGTGCCAGCAGCTTACAGGGGATGAACACTGAAGCTTTCTTT.